This T cell receptor (beta chain) came from a study of T cell clonotyping in hematopoietic cell transplantation. Study-level findings and limits: Higher Inverse Simpson Index values in graft donor and pretransplant recipient predicted broader posttransplant TCR diversity. Few recipient clonotypes overlapped donors; over 97% were de novo at given depth. Without cell sorting, CD4 versus CD8 contributions remain unresolved.

This CDR3 spans 15 amino acids. The germline gives CDR1 MDHEN, CDR2 SYDVKM. Deletions cut 0 bases from V and 3 bases from J, with 11 bases between. Remarks on this clone: Its antigen remains unidentified.

Only in-frame clones appear in the TCRdb table, and some are missing; sequencing was by immunoSEQ multiplex PCR. The sample yields 1,000 to 1,500 clones, approximately 51% seen once. Sequenced here: PBMCs, sampled 180 days after allogeneic stem cell transplant. This TCR was sampled from a male patient aged 50 to 60 who had an allogeneic stem cell transplant from an unrelated donor, so T cells may come from the graft donor. Some clones in this sample may be carry-over from other donors' samples. The chain combines TRBV28 with TRBJ1-2, with D tentatively TRBD1 (5 bases). CDR3 protein: CASSLWSRAHYGYTF. Written as DNA, the CDR3 is TGTGCCAGCAGTTTATGGAGCAGGGCTCACTATGGCTACACCTTC.